What follows are 25 T cell receptor beta chains derived from one specimen sequenced in a study of T-cell memory formation after mild COVID-19. TCRdb re-derived calls from the 5' RACE reads in MiXCR, one entry per CDR3 protein. The data show some 350,000 distinct CDR3 sequences, 10% to 15% seen once. Sequencing was done on a sample of PBMCs or a T cell subset sorted from them (not recorded which). All receptors derive from a man younger than 35 who had mild COVID-19 (a few samples of this study predate the infection). Cell type and time point are not known.

Notes on this clonotype: An end of the junction differs from the germline gene, which may be a read error. This chain joins TRBV12-3 or TRBV12-4 and TRBJ1-4; no clear D. The CDR3 runs 12 residues. CDR3: CANSFAGEKLFF. The DNA of the CDR3 is TGTGCCAACAGTTTTGCGGGTGAAAAACTGTTTTTT.

The V call is TRBV12-3 or TRBV12-4, the J call TRBJ2-3; 14 positions agree with TRBD2. CDR3 size: 15 residues. The junction had 5 bases not matched to a gene; V was cut back by 6 bases and J by 6 bases. CDR3 residues: CASRTSGGARDTQYF. CDR3 sequence (DNA): TGTGCCAGCAGGACTAGCGGGGGGGCTCGGGATACGCAGTATTTT.

The table lists this clonotype with a few counts. This chain uses TRBV30 with TRBJ1-4, with TRBD1 matching 10 bases. J was trimmed by 5 bases and V by 4 bases; bases with no gene match: 1. Per germline, CDR1 GTSNPN and CDR2 SVGIG (reference sequence). The CDR3 has 13 amino acids. CDR3 coding DNA: TGTGCCTGGACGGGACAGGGGAATGAAAAACTGTTTTTT. It yields the protein CAWTGQGNEKLFF.

J is TRBJ1-1 and V is TRBV5-4; 9 bases align to TRBD1. The germline gives CDR1 SGHNT, CDR2 YYREEE (reference sequence). The CDR3 covers 13 residues. The trim removed 5 bases at V and 8 bases at J, leaving 7 bases unmatched. This CDR3 reads CASRLTGTGEAFF. CDR3 in DNA: TGTGCCAGCAGACTTACCGGGACAGGGGAAGCTTTCTTT.

This clonotype was seen repeatedly, ten times or more. This chain links TRBV5-1 with TRBJ2-5; tentatively, D is TRBD1 (6 bases). The CDR3 has 14 amino acids. Germline values: CDR1 SGHRS, CDR2 YFSETQ. The V end was cut by 4 bases, the J end by 1 base, with 11 bases between. The CDR3, as DNA: TGCGCCAGCAGCGTACAGGGTTTCCAAGAGACCCAGTACTTC. As protein: CASSVQGFQETQYF.

This clonotype has more than one count but fewer than ten. The CDR3 nucleotides are TGCGCCAGCAGCTTAGACACCCCAGATACGCAGTATTTT. It is translated as CASSLDTPDTQYF. The rearrangement links TRBV5-1 to TRBJ2-3; D remains ambiguous. CDR3 length: 13 amino acids. Trimming left V 2 bases short and J 4 bases short, with 8 bases between. CDR1 is SGHRS and CDR2 is YFSETQ in the germline V gene.

The chain is built from TRBV10-3 and TRBJ1-1; D remains unclear. The V gene's germline CDR1 is ENHRY and CDR2 SYGVKD. V lost 2 bases to trimming and J lost 0 bases, with 4 bases between them. CDR3 size: 13 residues. CDR3 bases: TGTGCCATCAGTGAGGGGTTGAACACTGAAGCTTTCTTT. It codes for CAISEGLNTEAFF.

This clonotype was seen at least ten times. The chain combines TRBV27 with TRBJ2-5; TRBD2 agrees at 12 bases. V lost 2 bases to trimming and J lost 5 bases; unmatched junction nucleotides: 3. The CDR3 loop spans 15 amino acids. The V gene's germline CDR1 is MNHEY and CDR2 SMNVEV (reference sequence). CDR3 sequence: CASSLLAGGRETQYF. In nucleotides, the CDR3 is TGTGCCAGCAGTTTACTAGCGGGGGGGCGGGAGACCCAGTACTTC.

The rearrangement links TRBV12-3 or TRBV12-4 to TRBJ2-1; TRBD2 agrees at 8 bases. This CDR3 has 14 amino acids. The V gene end was trimmed by 1 base and the J gene end by 9 bases; junction bases not matched to a gene: 5. DNA of the CDR3: TGTGCCAGCAGTTTAGTATTAGCGGGGCCTGAGCAGTTCTTC. Residues: CASSLVLAGPEQFF.

V usage is TRBV27 and J usage is TRBJ2-1; TRBD2 agrees at 8 bases. V lost 2 bases, J lost 4 bases, and 7 bases stayed unmatched. Germline CDR1 MNHEY, CDR2 SMNVEV (reference sequence). The CDR3 runs to 16 residues. The CDR3 sequence is CASSLIPGGGYNEQFF. DNA for the CDR3: TGTGCCAGCAGTTTAATACCTGGCGGGGGGTACAATGAGCAGTTCTTC.

In its sample, this clonotype was seen a few times. The rearrangement links TRBV7-9 to TRBJ1-1, with D unresolved. This CDR3 comprises 12 residues. The ends were cut back, 5 bases at V and 4 bases at J, with 8 bases in the middle. Germline V CDR1 and CDR2: SEHNR, FQNEAQ (reference sequence). This chain's CDR3 is CASSTRGTEAFF. CDR3 nucleotide sequence: TGTGCCAGCAGCACCCGAGGCACTGAAGCTTTCTTT.

This clonotype was seen repeatedly, ten times or more. The rearrangement joins TRBV6-5 to TRBJ2-3; D is tentatively TRBD1 or TRBD2 (5 bases each). Germline assignment: CDR1 MNHEY and CDR2 SVGAGI. The CDR3 is 14 residues long. The V gene lost 5 bases and the J gene lost 0 bases, with 9 bases spanning the gap. DNA for the CDR3: TGTGCCAGCAGTCACGGGACCAGCACAGATACGCAGTATTTT. Protein sequence: CASSHGTSTDTQYF.

The V and J genes are TRBV20-1 and TRBJ1-5; D is undetermined. From germline, CDR1 is DFQATT and CDR2 SNEGSKA (reference sequence). The CDR3 contains 14 residues. Trimming took 0 bases from V and 4 from J, leaving 10 bases between them. The CDR3 is CSAREPPANQPQHF. DNA of the CDR3: TGCAGTGCTAGAGAACCCCCGGCTAATCAGCCCCAGCATTTT.

This clonotype was seen more than once but under ten times. The chain uses TRBV12-3 or TRBV12-4 and TRBJ2-3; TRBD2 matches at 9 bases. The junction had 4 bases not matched to a gene; V was cut back by 6 bases and J by 0 bases. The CDR3 consists of 15 residues. This CDR3 is CASSPSGDSTDTQYF. DNA of the CDR3: TGTGCCAGCAGCCCTAGCGGGGATAGCACAGATACGCAGTATTTT.

V gene TRBV18 combines with J gene TRBJ2-1; no clear D gene. V was trimmed by 4 bases and J by 3 bases, leaving 16 bases between them. This CDR3 is built from 16 residues. Germline CDR1 and CDR2: KGHSH and LQKENI. The CDR3 is CASSLIAQQDYNEQFF. For the CDR3, the DNA is TGTGCCAGCTCACTCATAGCCCAGCAGGACTACAATGAGCAGTTCTTC.

The chain carries TRBV6-1 and TRBJ1-3, with D possibly TRBD1 on 6 matching bases. There are 16 residues in the CDR3. Trimming stripped 3 bases from V and 2 bases from J, with 14 bases between. Per the germline V gene, CDR1 is MNHNS and CDR2 is SASEGT. CDR3 DNA: TGTGCCAGCAGTGATTCCGGACAGAGACCTGGAAACACCATATATTTT. This translates into CASSDSGQRPGNTIYF.

This clonotype was detected a few times. The V gene is TRBV4-1, the J gene TRBJ2-3; D may be TRBD2 (6 bases). The CDR3 has 13 residues. V lost 4 bases and J 8 bases, leaving 13 bases between the germline ends. In germline, CDR1 is MGHRA, CDR2 YSYEKL. For the CDR3, the DNA is TGCGCCAGCAGCCCAACAGGAGGGGCTACGCAGTATTTT. Its protein product is CASSPTGGATQYF.

V gene TRBV5-1 combines with J gene TRBJ2-3; 10 bases align to TRBD2. The CDR3 length is 16 residues. Germline lookup yields CDR1 SGHRS and CDR2 YFSETQ. The trim removed 3 bases at V and 0 bases at J, leaving 4 bases unmatched. The chain's CDR3 is CASSSLLAGSTDTQYF. The CDR3 bases are TGCGCCAGCAGCTCCTTACTAGCGGGGAGCACAGATACGCAGTATTTT.

This clonotype was detected a few times. At one end, the junction sequence differs from germline, possibly due to a read error. The gene calls are TRBV7-8 and TRBJ2-7; 7 nucleotides align to TRBD1. This CDR3 contains 16 residues. CDR1 and CDR2 from the germline V gene are SGHVS and FQNEAQ. CDR3 protein: CASSLVSGTVTYGQYF. CDR3 DNA sequence: TGTGCCAGCAGCTTAGTCTCAGGGACAGTAACCTACGGGCAGTACTTC.

The rearrangement links TRBV7-2 to TRBJ2-3; 7 nucleotides align to TRBD1. V lost 6 bases and J lost 3; bases outside the gene matches: 9. The CDR3 totals 15 residues. Germline V gene lookup returns CDR1 SGHTA and CDR2 FQGNSA. The DNA of the CDR3 is TGTGCCAGCAGTGCAACGCCCAGGGGGACAGATACGCAGTATTTT. Its translation is CASSATPRGTDTQYF.

The genes are TRBV5-1 and TRBJ2-7; tentatively, D is TRBD1 or TRBD2 (5 bases each). V lost 4 bases, J lost 0 bases, and 14 bases lay in between. Germline-derived CDR1 and CDR2 are SGHRS and YFSETQ. CDR3 length equals 15 residues. This CDR3 reads CASSPGDGPSYEQYV. CDR3 nucleotide sequence: TGCGCCAGCAGCCCCGGGGACGGGCCCTCCTACGAGCAGTACGTC.

The V gene is TRBV20-1, the J gene TRBJ2-3; 7 nucleotides line up with TRBD2. V dropped 3 bases and J dropped 5; count of bases not matched to a gene: 11. The germline V gene encodes CDR1 DFQATT and CDR2 SNEGSKA (reference sequence). This CDR3 is built from 15 residues. The CDR3 here is CSASGGGVGGDTQYF. CDR3 bases: TGCAGTGCTAGCGGCGGGGGAGTGGGTGGAGATACGCAGTATTTT.

This clonotype has just a few counts. This chain joins TRBV6-5 and TRBJ2-4; the match to TRBD1 covers 7 bases. The CDR3 is 14 amino acids. Germline V CDR1 and CDR2: MNHEY, SVGAGI. Trimming cost V 5 bases and J 2 bases; bases outside gene matches: 3. In DNA form, the CDR3 reads TGTGCCAGCAGTCCACAGGGGACCAAAAACATTCAGTACTTC. Residues: CASSPQGTKNIQYF.

The CDR3 DNA is TGTGCCAGCAGCGTATTTGGTTCCGGCGGGGAGCTGTTTTTT. As protein: CASSVFGSGGELFF. The V and J genes are TRBV9 and TRBJ2-2; D gene unclear. Between the trimmed V and J ends, which lost 1 base and 7 bases, there was a span of 11 bases. Germline loops: CDR1 SGDLS, CDR2 YYNGEE. The CDR3 consists of 14 residues.

This clonotype was seen a few times. The genes are TRBV4-1 and TRBJ1-6; TRBD1 agrees at 8 bases. This CDR3 spans 15 amino acids. Trimming at V came to 8 bases and at J to 12 bases, leaving 15 bases not matched to a gene. Germline V gene lookup returns CDR1 MGHRA and CDR2 YSYEKL. CDR3 protein: CASQGAGTGLVPLHF. The CDR3 DNA reads as TGCGCCAGCCAAGGGGCCGGGACAGGCCTGGTACCCCTCCACTTT.